This T cell receptor (beta chain) was sequenced in a study of cytomegalovirus exposure and HLA in healthy donors. Both 60 Vbeta primers and 13 Jbeta primers went into the PCR. Some clones are missing from TCRdb's copy, which holds only in-frame ones; the method was immunoSEQ multiplex PCR. The table lists around 140,000 clones, more than 75% of them singletons. V was shortened by 1 base and J by 7 bases, with 7 bases between the two germline ends. The CDR3 covers 12 residues. Germline values: CDR1 LNHDA, CDR2 SQIVND (reference sequence). The TCR sequence derives from a female donor in good health and CMV-seronegative. The sequenced sample consisted of PBMCs. V gene TRBV19 combines with J gene TRBJ1-1; the D is unclear. CDR3 DNA: TGTGCCAGTAGTATAGGCAGGCTTGAAGCTTTCTTT. Amino acid sequence: CASSIGRLEAFF.